This T cell receptor (beta chain) was identified in a study of shared clonotypes between healthy human individuals. Study as a whole: Researchers assigned three CD4 naive, three CD4 memory, two CD8 naive and one CD8 memory plate to each donor.

Study-wide points: Inspection by rarefaction showed sorted-subset sequencing to be incomplete despite large depth.

About this clone itself: Its antigen is still unknown.

Germline-derived CDR1 and CDR2 are MDHEN and SYDVKM. This CDR3 region has 17 residues. Trimming cost V 6 bases and J 0 bases, with 15 bases left between them. TCRdb keeps only in-frame clones here, not all; method: immunoSEQ multiplex PCR. The repertoire includes millions of clones, over 85% of them detected once, and 0.35% to 0.5% sits in the top ten. The receptor was isolated from a man aged 18 to 30 in good health. Some clones in this sample may be carry-over from other donors' samples. V usage is TRBV28 and J usage is TRBJ2-6; D may be TRBD2 (6 bases). The specimen was naive CD4+ T cells from PBMCs. Subset denoted: CD45RA+ positively selected. Here the CDR3 DNA reads TGTGCCAGCAGGCAAGCGGGCACTACCTCTGGGGCCAACGTCCTGACTTTC. Translation: CASRQAGTTSGANVLTF. The full variable domain, its missing parts supplied by reference TRBV28 and TRBJ2-6, is DVKVTQSSRYLVKRTGEKVFLECVQDMDHENMFWYRQDPGLGLRLIYFSYDVKMKEKGDIPEGYSVSREKKERFSLILESASTNQTSMYLCASRQAGTTSGANVLTFGAGSRLTVL.